The clone carrying this T cell receptor (beta chain) was seen only a few times. This specimen belongs to a study of radiotherapy plus CTLA-4 blockade in lung cancer. TCRdb keeps only in-frame clones here, not all; method: immunoSEQ multiplex PCR. This table has about 66,000 clones, about four fifths appearing once. The V end was cut by 1 base, the J end by 7 bases, with 15 bases between. CDR1 and CDR2 (germline): GTSNPN, SVGIG (reference sequence). This CDR3 spans 14 amino acids. The rearrangement uses TRBV30 and TRBJ2-3; TRBD2 might be the D (6 bases). The clonotype comes from a human donor with non-small cell lung cancer who had a partial response to radiotherapy plus ipilimumab. The source was peripheral blood, collected from a patient treated with radiotherapy plus ipilimumab. The CDR3 nucleotides are TGTGCCTGGAGTGGTCTAGCGAGTCGGAATACGCAGTATTTT. It encodes CAWSGLASRNTQYF.